The 9 T cell receptor beta chains listed next were all sequenced from one sample in a study of technical replicates of blood from a handful of donors (dated by TCRdb to between 2016 and 2019). Libraries were built with the immunoSEQ multiplex PCR assay. Here the immuneACCESS table is served through TCRdb, limited to in-frame sequences with V and J called. Missing clones are a known gap in these copies; in checked studies unresolved V genes cover under half, and the rest lacks a known reason. Across this sample there are about 81,000 clones, with just over 95% seen only once. The ten largest account for around 0.2% of the sample. Sequenced sample: T cells isolated from PBMCs. These TCRs come from a human donor in good health.

The chain joins TRBV28 to TRBJ2-5; 8 bases are shared with TRBD1. V was clipped by 6 bases and J by 3 bases; unmatched bases: 6. The CDR3 loop spans 14 amino acids. Per the germline V gene, CDR1 is MDHEN and CDR2 is SYDVKM. The CDR3 bases are TGTGCCAGCAGGCCGACGGGACAGGAAGAGACCCAGTACTTC. Amino acid sequence: CASRPTGQEETQYF. The entire variable domain, with the rest obtained from reference TRBV28 and TRBJ2-5, is as follows: DVKVTQSSRYLVKRTGEKVFLECVQDMDHENMFWYRQDPGLGLRLIYFSYDVKMKEKGDIPEGYSVSREKKERFSLILESASTNQTSMYLCASRPTGQEETQYFGPGTRLLVL.

The chain carries TRBV5-1 and TRBJ1-2; maybe TRBD1 (5 bases). V was pared by 2 bases and J by 5 bases, with 13 bases between. The CDR3 has 14 residues. Germline V gene data show CDR1 as SGHRS and CDR2 as YFSETQ. The CDR3 DNA follows: TGCGCCAGCAGCTTTCCTGGGACTGGTTATGGCTACACCTTC. This encodes CASSFPGTGYGYTF.

The gene calls are TRBV7-6 and TRBJ1-5; D gene ambiguous. CDR3 size: 16 residues. V lost 4 bases, J lost 8 bases, and 21 bases lay in between. Germline V gives CDR1 SGHVS, CDR2 FNYEAQ. The CDR3 here is CASSSSYFPGVEPQHF. The CDR3 DNA reads as TGTGCCAGCAGCTCCTCCTACTTTCCCGGGGTTGAGCCCCAGCATTTT.

The chain recombines TRBV11-2 with TRBJ2-2; 7 bases map to TRBD1. The CDR3 runs to 16 residues. Trimming cost V 2 bases and J 5 bases; bases outside gene matches: 8. CDR1 and CDR2 from the germline V gene are SGHAT and FQNNGV. The CDR3 sequence: CASSLTSTGRTGELFF. The CDR3 DNA sequence: TGTGCCAGCAGCTTAACCTCGACAGGGAGAACCGGGGAGCTGTTTTTT.

The chain carries TRBV7-9 and TRBJ2-3, with 11 bases lining up with TRBD2. Germline V lookup: CDR1 SEHNR, CDR2 FQNEAQ (reference sequence). V shed 5 bases, J shed 4 bases, and the junction held 11 bases outside the gene matches. The CDR3 runs 17 residues. The CDR3 region is CASSRAGTSGVPDTQYF. CDR3 coding DNA: TGTGCCAGCAGCCGGGCCGGGACTAGCGGCGTCCCAGATACGCAGTATTTT.

The CDR3: CASSDSRVNTEAFF. In DNA form, the CDR3 reads TGTGCCAGCAGTGACTCTCGGGTGAACACTGAAGCTTTCTTT. The V call is TRBV6-4, the J call TRBJ1-1; D is undetermined. The CDR3 runs 14 residues. Trimming took 0 bases from V and 0 from J, leaving 5 bases between them. Looked up from germline, CDR1 is MRHNA and CDR2 is SNTAGT.

The J gene is TRBJ2-7, the V gene TRBV5-4; 13 positions match TRBD2. This CDR3 comprises 15 residues. Germline V gene sequence: CDR1 SGHNT, CDR2 YYREEE (reference sequence). V lost 4 bases, J lost 3 bases, and 4 bases stayed unmatched. The CDR3 nucleotides read TGTGCCAGCAGCGCCCGGACTAGCGGGAGCTACGAGCAGTACTTC. The encoded protein is CASSARTSGSYEQYF.

The V gene is TRBV9, the J gene TRBJ1-1; tentatively, D is TRBD1 (5 bases). CDR1 SGDLS and CDR2 YYNGEE come from the germline V gene. The CDR3 consists of 16 residues. V gave up 0 bases and J gave up 4 bases, with 16 bases separating them. Here the CDR3 DNA reads TGTGCCAGCAGCGTAGGGGGTCGGGGGTTGAGCACTGAAGCTTTCTTT. Its protein is CASSVGGRGLSTEAFF.

The DNA for the CDR3 is TGTGCCAGTAGGCCCGTGCCAGGGGCATCCTACGAGCAGTACTTC. It encodes CASRPVPGASYEQYF. The chain employs TRBV19 and TRBJ2-7; perhaps TRBD1 as D (6 bases). The CDR3 has 15 amino acids. The V end was cut by 6 bases, the J end by 1 base, with 16 bases between. CDR1 is LNHDA and CDR2 is SQIVND in the germline V gene (reference sequence).